This T cell receptor (beta chain) was identified in a study of CXCR3-negative and CXCR3-positive naive CD8 T cells. Study context: Per library, roughly 1.6 +/- 0.3 million reads; 140 million or so TRB reads overall. Study observations and caveats: Fresh PBMCs went into most assays, and CXCR3 expression partly declined after cryopreservation. Hydrophobicity was higher for TRB CDR3s found in CXCR3-positive naive cells than in CXCR3-negative naive cells.

Concerning this clonotype itself: Antigen specificity is unknown.

5' RACE that incorporated UMI labels was used to prepare the TRB cDNA libraries. Reprocessing the 5' RACE reads, TCRdb reports a single entry for every CDR3 protein and omits DNA. The sample has over 100,000 distinct CDR3 sequences; the top ten hold 0.41%. Germline CDR1 and CDR2: SGHKS and YYEKEE (reference sequence). The CDR3 extends over 14 amino acids. CD45RO-CCR7+CD27+CD95- characterized naive CD8+ T cells. V is TRBV5-5 and J is TRBJ2-7. Sequencing used naive CXCR3+ CD8+ T cells from blood. Subset defined: CD45RO-CCR7+CD27+CD95- naive CD8+ T cells expressing CXCR3 (TNR3+). The receptor was isolated from a human donor in good health. Some clones in this sample may be carry-over from other donors' samples. CDR3 amino acids: CASSFRGGSYEQYF.